Following are 13 T cell receptor beta chains from one sample sequenced in a study of cytomegalovirus exposure and HLA in healthy donors. The primer mix had 60 Vbeta and 13 Jbeta primers. The table came from immunoSEQ multiplex PCR; TCRdb's copy has only in-frame clones and leaves some out. The sample yields some 140,000 clones, 65% to 85% seen once. Source material: PBMCs. The origin of the receptors is a young man in good health and CMV-seronegative.

The V gene is TRBV4-2, the J gene TRBJ1-2; D not resolved. V lost 0 bases to trimming and J lost 0 bases, with 8 bases between them. The CDR3 consists of 15 residues. Germline values: CDR1 LGHNA, CDR2 YNFKEQ. CDR3 nucleotides: TGTGCCAGCAGCCAAGAAACGGCGGCTAACTATGGCTACACCTTC. The encoded protein is CASSQETAANYGYTF.

The V call is TRBV11-2, the J call TRBJ1-1; D ambiguous. Germline V gene lookup returns CDR1 SGHAT and CDR2 FQNNGV. The CDR3 has 14 residues. V was pared by 2 bases and J by 3 bases, with 10 bases between. This CDR3 is CASSLIGDHTEAFF. The CDR3 DNA reads TGTGCCAGCAGCTTAATCGGGGATCACACTGAAGCTTTCTTT.

The rearrangement links TRBV7-9 to TRBJ1-1, with TRBD1 matching 7 bases. V lost 1 base, J lost 10 bases, and 6 bases stayed unmatched. The CDR3 consists of 13 residues. Germline V gene lookup returns CDR1 SEHNR and CDR2 FQNEAQ (reference sequence). In DNA form, the CDR3 reads TGTGCCAGCAGCTTAGGACAGGGTGGAAGAGCTTTCTTT. This sequence encodes CASSLGQGGRAFF.

This CDR3 is CASRPDGVYGYTF. CDR3 bases: TGTGCCAGCAGGCCCGACGGAGTCTATGGCTACACCTTC. The chain combines TRBV7-9 with TRBJ1-2; no clear D. V lost 6 bases to trimming and J lost 4 bases, with 12 bases between them. Looked up from germline, CDR1 is SEHNR and CDR2 is FQNEAQ (reference sequence). The CDR3 extends over 13 amino acids.

This chain's CDR3 is CASSPAWPGGGYGYTF. CDR3 nucleotides: TGTGCCAGCAGCCCGGCTTGGCCGGGGGGTGGCTATGGCTACACCTTC. The chain combines TRBV21-1 with TRBJ1-2. TRBV21-1 has pseudogene status. This CDR3 contains 16 residues.

The table lists this clone with a few counts. The V and J genes are TRBV6-5 and TRBJ1-2; D unclear. Germline V gene data show CDR1 as MNHEY and CDR2 as SVGAGI. The CDR3 covers 14 residues. V lost 7 bases and J lost 4, with 16 bases in between. CDR3 coding DNA: TGTGCCAGCACTCAGAGGGAGACCTTCTATGGCTACACCTTC. Protein: CASTQRETFYGYTF.

This rearrangement joins TRBV28 to TRBJ1-6; 7 bases align to TRBD1. The V and J ends lost 10 bases and 3 bases, in that order; junction bases with no gene match: 9. Germline values: CDR1 MDHEN, CDR2 SYDVKM. The CDR3 has 15 amino acids. For the CDR3, the DNA is TGTGCCACTTATAACCGGGACAGCTATAATTCACCCCTCCACTTT. This translates into CATYNRDSYNSPLHF.

The J gene is TRBJ1-1, the V gene TRBV29-1; D is unresolved. CDR3 length: 12 residues. Germline values: CDR1 SQVTM, CDR2 ANQGSEA. The V end was cut by 3 bases, the J end by 6 bases, with 11 bases between. In DNA form, the CDR3 reads TGCAGCGTTGAGGGGAGAACCGCTGAAGCTTTCTTT. It specifies CSVEGRTAEAFF. Full variable domain (outside the CDR3, taken from reference TRBV29-1 and TRBJ1-1): SAVISQKPSRDICQRGTSLTIQCQVDSQVTMMFWYRQQPGQSLTLIATANQGSEATYESGFVIDKFPISRPNLTFSTLTVSNMSPEDSSIYLCSVEGRTAEAFFGQGTRLTVV.

The V gene is TRBV4-3, the J gene TRBJ2-1; TRBD2 might be the D (8 bases). Trimming left V 4 bases short and J 6 bases short, with 16 bases between. CDR1 LGHNA and CDR2 YSLEER come from the germline V gene. This CDR3 is built from 15 residues. The CDR3 region is CASSPGGGLVNEQFF. The CDR3 nucleotides are TGCGCCAGCAGCCCAGGGGGGGGACTAGTCAATGAGCAGTTCTTC.

The gene calls are TRBV7-9 and TRBJ1-1, with TRBD1 identical over 7 bases. CDR3 length: 15 amino acids. The V segment lost 5 bases and the J segment 1 base; nucleotides outside the gene matches: 7. Germline CDR1 is SEHNR and CDR2 is FQNEAQ (reference sequence). The CDR3: CASSQPTGANTEAFF. The CDR3 region has the DNA TGTGCCAGCAGCCAACCAACAGGGGCGAACACTGAAGCTTTCTTT.

The CDR3 is CASSLSWQGRIPEAFF. In DNA, the CDR3 is TGTGCCAGCAGCTTAAGTTGGCAGGGGCGCATTCCTGAAGCTTTCTTT. The chain links TRBV7-9 to TRBJ1-1; D perhaps matches TRBD1 (6 bases). V was pared by 2 bases and J by 6 bases, with 19 bases between. This CDR3 region has 16 residues. CDR1 is SEHNR, CDR2 FQNEAQ, per germline (reference sequence). Full variable domain (missing parts from reference TRBV7-9 and TRBJ1-1): DTGVSQNPRHKITKRGQNVTFRCDPISEHNRLYWYRQTLGQGPEFLTYFQNEAQLEKSRLLSDRFSAERPKGSFSTLEIQRTEQGDSAMYLCASSLSWQGRIPEAFFGQGTRLTVV.

V is TRBV19 and J is TRBJ2-5; TRBD1 is a possible D gene (6 bases). CDR3 length: 15 amino acids. Trimming stripped 5 bases from V and 5 bases from J, with 18 bases between. CDR1 LNHDA and CDR2 SQIVND come from the germline V gene (reference sequence). The CDR3 sequence is CASSSPWGLEETQYF. The CDR3 bases are TGTGCCAGTAGTTCCCCCTGGGGGCTAGAGGAGACCCAGTACTTC. Drawing the rest from reference TRBV19 and TRBJ2-5, the complete variable domain is DGGITQSPKYLFRKEGQNVTLSCEQNLNHDAMYWYRQDPGQGLRLIYYSQIVNDFQKGDIAEGYSVSREKKESFPLTVTSAQKNPTAFYLCASSSPWGLEETQYFGPGTRLLVL.

The chain is built from TRBV5-4 and TRBJ2-5, with 8 bases identical to TRBD2. The V gene's germline CDR1 is SGHNT and CDR2 YYREEE (reference sequence). J was trimmed by 4 bases and V by 3 bases; bases with no gene match: 5. The CDR3 has 14 residues. The DNA for the CDR3 is TGTGCCAGCAGCTCGGGAGGGGGTAGAGAGACCCAGTACTTC. This gives the protein CASSSGGGRETQYF.